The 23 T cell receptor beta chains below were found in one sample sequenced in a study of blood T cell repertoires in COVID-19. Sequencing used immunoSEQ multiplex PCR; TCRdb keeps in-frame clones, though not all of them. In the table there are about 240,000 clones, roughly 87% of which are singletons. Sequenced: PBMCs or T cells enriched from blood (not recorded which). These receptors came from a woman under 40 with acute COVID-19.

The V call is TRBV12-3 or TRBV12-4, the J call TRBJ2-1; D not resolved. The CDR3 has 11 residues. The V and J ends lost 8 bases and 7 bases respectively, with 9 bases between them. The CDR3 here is CASRSLNEQFF. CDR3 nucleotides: TGTGCCAGCCGGAGTCTGAATGAGCAGTTCTTC.

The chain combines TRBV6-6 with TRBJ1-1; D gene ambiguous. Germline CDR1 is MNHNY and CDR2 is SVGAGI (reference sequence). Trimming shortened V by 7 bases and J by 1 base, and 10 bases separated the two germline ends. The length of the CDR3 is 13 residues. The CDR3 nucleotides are TGTGCCAGCACTCAAGGAGGGAACACTGAAGCTTTCTTT. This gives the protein CASTQGGNTEAFF.

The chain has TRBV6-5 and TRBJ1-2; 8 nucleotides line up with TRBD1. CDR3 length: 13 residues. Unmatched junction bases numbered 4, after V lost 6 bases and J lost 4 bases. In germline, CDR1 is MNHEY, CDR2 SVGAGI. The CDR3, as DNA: TGTGCCAGCAGATCGACAGGGGCCTATGGCTACACCTTC. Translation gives CASRSTGAYGYTF.

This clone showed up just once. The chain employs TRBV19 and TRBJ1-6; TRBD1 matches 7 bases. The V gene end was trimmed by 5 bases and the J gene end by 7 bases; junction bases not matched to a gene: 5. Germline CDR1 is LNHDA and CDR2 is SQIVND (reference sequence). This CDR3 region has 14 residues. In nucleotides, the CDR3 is TGTGCCAGTAGTCATGTCAGGGGGAATTCACCCCTCCACTTT. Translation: CASSHVRGNSPLHF.

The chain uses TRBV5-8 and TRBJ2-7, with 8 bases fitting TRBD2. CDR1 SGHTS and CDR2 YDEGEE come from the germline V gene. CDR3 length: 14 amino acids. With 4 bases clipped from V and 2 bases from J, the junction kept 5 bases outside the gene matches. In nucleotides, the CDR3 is TGTGCCAGCAGCCTCGGGGGGGCTACCTACGAGCAGTACTTC. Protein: CASSLGGATYEQYF.

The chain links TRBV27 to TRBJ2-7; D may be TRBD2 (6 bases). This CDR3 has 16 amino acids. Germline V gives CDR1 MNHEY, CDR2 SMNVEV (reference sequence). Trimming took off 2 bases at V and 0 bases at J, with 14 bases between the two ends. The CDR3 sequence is CASSLLSNGGSYEQYF. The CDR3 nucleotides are TGTGCCAGCAGTTTACTTTCCAACGGGGGCTCCTACGAGCAGTACTTC.

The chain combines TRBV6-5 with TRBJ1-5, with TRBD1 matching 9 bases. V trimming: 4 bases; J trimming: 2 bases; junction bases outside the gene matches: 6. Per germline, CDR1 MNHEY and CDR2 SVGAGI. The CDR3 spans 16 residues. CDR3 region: CASSSARTGGNQPQHF. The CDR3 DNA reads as TGTGCCAGCAGTTCCGCGCGGACAGGGGGCAATCAGCCCCAGCATTTT.

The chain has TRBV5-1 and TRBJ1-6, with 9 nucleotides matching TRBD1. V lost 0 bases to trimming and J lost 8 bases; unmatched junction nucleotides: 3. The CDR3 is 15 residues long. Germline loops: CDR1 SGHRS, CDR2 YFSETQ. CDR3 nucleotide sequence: TGCGCCAGCAGCTTGGCCGGGACAGGGTATTCACCCCTCCACTTT. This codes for CASSLAGTGYSPLHF.

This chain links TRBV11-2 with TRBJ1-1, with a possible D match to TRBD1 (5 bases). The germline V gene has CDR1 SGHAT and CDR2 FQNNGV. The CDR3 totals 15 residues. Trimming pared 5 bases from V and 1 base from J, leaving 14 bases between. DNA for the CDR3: TGTGCCAGCAGCCGGGGGGGAGACTCGAACACTGAAGCTTTCTTT. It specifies CASSRGGDSNTEAFF.

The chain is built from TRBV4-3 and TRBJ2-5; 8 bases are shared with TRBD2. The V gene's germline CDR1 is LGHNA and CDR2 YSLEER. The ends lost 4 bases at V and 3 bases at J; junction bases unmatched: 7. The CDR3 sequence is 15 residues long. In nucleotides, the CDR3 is TGCGCCAGCAGCCCGGTAGGAGCGGGGGAAGAGACCCAGTACTTC. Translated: CASSPVGAGEETQYF.

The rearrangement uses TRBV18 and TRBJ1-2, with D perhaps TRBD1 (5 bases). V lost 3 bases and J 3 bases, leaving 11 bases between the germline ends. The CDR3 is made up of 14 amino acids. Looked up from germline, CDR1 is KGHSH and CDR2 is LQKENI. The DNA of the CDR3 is TGTGCCAGCTCACCTACAGGTGCTGACTATGGCTACACCTTC. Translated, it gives CASSPTGADYGYTF.

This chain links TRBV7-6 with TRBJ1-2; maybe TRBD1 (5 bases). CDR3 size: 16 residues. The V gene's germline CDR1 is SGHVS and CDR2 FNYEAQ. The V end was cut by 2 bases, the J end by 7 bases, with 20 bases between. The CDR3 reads CASSLPGGGSMGGYTF. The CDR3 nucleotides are TGTGCCAGCAGCTTACCCGGGGGGGGTTCGATGGGTGGCTACACCTTC.

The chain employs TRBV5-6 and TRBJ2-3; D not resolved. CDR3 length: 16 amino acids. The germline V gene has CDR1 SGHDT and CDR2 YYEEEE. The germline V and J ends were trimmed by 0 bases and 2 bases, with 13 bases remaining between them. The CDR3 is CASSLEISSTTDTQYF. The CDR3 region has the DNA TGTGCCAGCAGCTTGGAGATCAGTTCAACCACAGATACGCAGTATTTT.

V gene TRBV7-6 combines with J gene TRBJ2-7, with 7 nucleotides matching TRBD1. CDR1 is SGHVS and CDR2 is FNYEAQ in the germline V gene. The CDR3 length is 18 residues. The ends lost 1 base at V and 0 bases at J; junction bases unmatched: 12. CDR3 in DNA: TGTGCCAGCAGCTTAGGGGATCCCGGGACAGAAGTCTCCTACGAGCAGTACTTC. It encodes CASSLGDPGTEVSYEQYF.

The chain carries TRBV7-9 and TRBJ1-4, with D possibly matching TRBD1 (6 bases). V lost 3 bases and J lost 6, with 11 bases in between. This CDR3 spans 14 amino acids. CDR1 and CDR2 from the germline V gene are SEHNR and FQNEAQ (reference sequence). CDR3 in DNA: TGTGCCAGCAGCTTGAGGGCAGGGGATGAAAAACTGTTTTTT. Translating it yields CASSLRAGDEKLFF.

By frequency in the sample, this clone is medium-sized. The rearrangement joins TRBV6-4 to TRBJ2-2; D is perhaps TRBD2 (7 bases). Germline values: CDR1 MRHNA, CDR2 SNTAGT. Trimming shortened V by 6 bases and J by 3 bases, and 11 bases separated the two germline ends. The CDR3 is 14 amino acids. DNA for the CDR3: TGTGCCAGCAGCGGGGGGCCGGACACCGGGGAGCTGTTTTTT. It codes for CASSGGPDTGELFF.

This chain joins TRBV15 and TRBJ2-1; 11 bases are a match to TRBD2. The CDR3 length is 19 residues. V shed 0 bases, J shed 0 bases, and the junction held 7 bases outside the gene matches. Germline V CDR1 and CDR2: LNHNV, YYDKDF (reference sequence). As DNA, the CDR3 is TGTGCCACCAGCAGAGATACGGCTAGCGGGGGGTTCTCCTACAATGAGCAGTTCTTC. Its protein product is CATSRDTASGGFSYNEQFF. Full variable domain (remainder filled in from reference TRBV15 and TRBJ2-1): DAMVIQNPRYQVTQFGKPVTLSCSQTLNHNVMYWYQQKSSQAPKLLFHYYDKDFNNEADTPDNFQSRRPNTSFCFLDIRSPGLGDTAMYLCATSRDTASGGFSYNEQFFGPGTRLTVL.

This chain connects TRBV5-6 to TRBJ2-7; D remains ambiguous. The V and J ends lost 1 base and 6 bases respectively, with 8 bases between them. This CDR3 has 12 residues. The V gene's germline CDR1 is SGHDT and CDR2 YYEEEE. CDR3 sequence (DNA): TGTGCCAGCAGCTTGTACATCTCCGAGCAGTACTTC. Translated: CASSLYISEQYF.

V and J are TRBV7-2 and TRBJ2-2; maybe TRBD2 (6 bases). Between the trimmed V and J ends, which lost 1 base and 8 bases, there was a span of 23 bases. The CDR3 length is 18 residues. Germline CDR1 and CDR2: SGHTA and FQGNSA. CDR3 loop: CASSLVTAGSSLGGELFF. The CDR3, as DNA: TGTGCCAGCAGCTTAGTCACAGCCGGGAGTAGCCTGGGTGGGGAGCTGTTTTTT. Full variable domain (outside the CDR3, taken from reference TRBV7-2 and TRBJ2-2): GAGVSQSPSNKVTEKGKDVELRCDPISGHTALYWYRQSLGQGLEFLIYFQGNSAPDKSGLPSDRFSAERTGGSVSTLTIQRTQQEDSAVYLCASSLVTAGSSLGGELFFGEGSRLTVL.

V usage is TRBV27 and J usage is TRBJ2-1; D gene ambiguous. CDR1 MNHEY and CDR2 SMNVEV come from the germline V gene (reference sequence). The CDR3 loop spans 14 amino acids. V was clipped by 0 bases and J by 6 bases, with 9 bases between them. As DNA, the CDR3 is TGTGCCAGCAGTTTATCGCCCGCGGCCAATGAGCAGTTCTTC. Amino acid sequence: CASSLSPAANEQFF.

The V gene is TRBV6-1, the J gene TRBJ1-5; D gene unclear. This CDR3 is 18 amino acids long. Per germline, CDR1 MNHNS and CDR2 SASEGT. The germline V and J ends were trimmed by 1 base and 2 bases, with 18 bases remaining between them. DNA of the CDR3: TGTGCCAGCAGTGAAGTGATCGGCGGGCTGGATGGCAATCAGCCCCAGCATTTT. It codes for CASSEVIGGLDGNQPQHF.

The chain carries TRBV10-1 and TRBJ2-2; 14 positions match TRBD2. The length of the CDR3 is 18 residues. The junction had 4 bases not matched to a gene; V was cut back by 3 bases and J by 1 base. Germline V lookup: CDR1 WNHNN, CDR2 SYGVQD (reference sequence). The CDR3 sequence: CASSDPGLAGGNTGELFF. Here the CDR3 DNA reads TGCGCCAGCAGTGACCCCGGACTAGCGGGGGGGAACACCGGGGAGCTGTTTTTT.

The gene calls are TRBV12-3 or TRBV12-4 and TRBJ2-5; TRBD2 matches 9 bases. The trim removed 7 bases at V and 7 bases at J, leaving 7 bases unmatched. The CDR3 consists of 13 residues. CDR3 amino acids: CASTVAGEGTQYF. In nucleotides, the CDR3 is TGTGCCAGCACGGTAGCGGGGGAAGGGACCCAGTACTTC.